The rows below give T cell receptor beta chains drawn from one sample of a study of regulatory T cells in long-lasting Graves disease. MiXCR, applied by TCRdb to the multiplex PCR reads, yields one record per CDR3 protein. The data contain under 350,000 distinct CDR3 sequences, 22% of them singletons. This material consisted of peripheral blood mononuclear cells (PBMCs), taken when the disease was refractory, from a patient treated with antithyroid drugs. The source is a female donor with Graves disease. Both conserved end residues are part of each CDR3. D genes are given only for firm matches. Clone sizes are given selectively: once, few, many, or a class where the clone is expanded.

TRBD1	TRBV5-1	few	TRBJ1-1	TGCGCCAGCAGCTATGGACAGGGGATGCTCAGCACTGAAGCTTTCTTT	CASSYGQGMLSTEAFF
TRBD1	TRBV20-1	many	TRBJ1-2	TGCAGATCGACAGGGGTCGACGGCTACACCTTC	CRSTGVDGYTF
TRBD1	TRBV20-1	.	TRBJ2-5	TGCAGTGCTAGCTCCGGGACAGGGCAAGAGACCCAGTACTTC	CSASSGTGQETQYF
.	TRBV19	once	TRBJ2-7	TGTGCCAGTAGGAGGACTAACAACTACGAGCAGTACTTC	CASRRTNNYEQYF
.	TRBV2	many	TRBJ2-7	TGTGCCAGCAGTGATGAGGACAGGGTGGACTCCGGGGGGTCCTACGAGCAGTACTTC	CASSDEDRVDSGGSYEQYF
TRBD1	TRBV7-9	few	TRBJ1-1	TGTGCCAGCAGCGGGGACAGGGGCGGTTTCGTTGAAGCTTTCTTT	CASSGDRGGFVEAFF
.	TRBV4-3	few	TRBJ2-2	TGCGCCAGCAGCCAAGATCGGGGCGAGGGGACCGGGGAGCTGTTTTTT	CASSQDRGEGTGELFF
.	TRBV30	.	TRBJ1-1	TGTGCCTGGGAGAGGAACACTGAAGCTTTCTTT	CAWERNTEAFF
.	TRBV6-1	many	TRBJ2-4	TGTGCCAGCAGTATCGAGGTAATAAGCATTCAGTACTTC	CASSIEVISIQYF
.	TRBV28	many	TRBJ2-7	TGTGCCAGCAGTTTCACACGAGACAGCACCTACGAGCAGTACTTC	CASSFTRDSTYEQYF
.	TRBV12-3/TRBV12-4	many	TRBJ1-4	TGTGCCAGCAGTTTAGCCCCCGTCGCGGGGGGTGAAAAACTGTTTTTT	CASSLAPVAGGEKLFF
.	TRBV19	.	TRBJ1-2	TGTGCCAGTAGCCTCACCCGGGGAAGCGGGGGCTACACCTTC	CASSLTRGSGGYTF
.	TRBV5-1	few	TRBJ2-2	TGCGCCAGCAGCTTGGAGTCGTCGACCGGGGAGCTGTTTTTT	CASSLESSTGELFF
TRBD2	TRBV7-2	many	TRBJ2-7	TGTGCCAGCTGGGGCGGGAGGGTAGGCGAGCAGTACTTC	CASWGGRVGEQYF
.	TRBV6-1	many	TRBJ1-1	TGTGCCAGCAAAGGACCTTACCTAGGGGGGACTGAAGCTTTCTTT	CASKGPYLGGTEAFF
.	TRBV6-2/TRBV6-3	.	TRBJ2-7	TGTGCCAGCAGTTATTCCCCGGACAGGGACTACGAGCGGTACTTC	CASSYSPDRDYERYF
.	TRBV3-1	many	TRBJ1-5	TGTGCCAGCAGCCAAGACACATTTAATCAGCCCCAGCATTTT	CASSQDTFNQPQHF
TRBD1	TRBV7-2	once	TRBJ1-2	TGTGCCAGCAGCAGTCCGGGACAGGGTTATGGCTACACCTTC	CASSSPGQGYGYTF
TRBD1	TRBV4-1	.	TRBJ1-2	TGCGCCAGCAGTCCGTATGCTGGGACAGGGGTAGGCTACACCTTC	CASSPYAGTGVGYTF
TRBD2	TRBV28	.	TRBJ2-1	TGTGCCAGCAGTCCGACCGGGACTAGCGGGAGCGAGTTCTTC	CASSPTGTSGSEFF
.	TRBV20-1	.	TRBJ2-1	TGCAGTGCTAGTACGGCGTCGGGGATAAATGAGCAGTTCTTC	CSASTASGINEQFF
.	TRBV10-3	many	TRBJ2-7	TGTGCCATCAGTGAGTCCGTCACCTTCTACGAGCAGTACTTC	CAISESVTFYEQYF
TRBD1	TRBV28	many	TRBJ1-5	TGTGCCAGCAGTTTCGGGACAGGAAGCCCCCAGCATTTT	CASSFGTGSPQHF
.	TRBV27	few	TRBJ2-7	TGTGCCAGCAGTTCATCAACCAGAAACTTAGGGGGTGAGCAGTACTTC	CASSSSTRNLGGEQYF
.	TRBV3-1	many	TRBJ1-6	TGTGCCAGCAGCCAAGAGATGGGGTCACCCCTCCACTTT	CASSQEMGSPLHF
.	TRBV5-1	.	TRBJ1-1	TGCGCCAGCAGCTTGGGAGTGGGGAGTGGCACTGAAGCTTTCTTT	CASSLGVGSGTEAFF
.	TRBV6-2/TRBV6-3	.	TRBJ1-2	TGTGCCAGCAGTTACTTACAGGGTCCGAACTATGGCTACACCTTC	CASSYLQGPNYGYTF
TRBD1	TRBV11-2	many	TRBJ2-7	TGTGCCAGCAGCCGTCCCGGGACAGGGAACGAGCAGTACTTC	CASSRPGTGNEQYF
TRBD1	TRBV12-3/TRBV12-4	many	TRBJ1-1	TGTGCCAGCAGCGCCATCGGACAGGGGGTGGGTGAAGCTTTCTTT	CASSAIGQGVGEAFF
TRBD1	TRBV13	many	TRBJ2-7	TGTGCCAGCAGCTTGGAACCGGGACAGGGATACGAGCAGTACTTC	CASSLEPGQGYEQYF
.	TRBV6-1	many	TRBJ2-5	TGTGCCAGCAGTGACGTCCCCCAAGAGACCCAGTACTTC	CASSDVPQETQYF
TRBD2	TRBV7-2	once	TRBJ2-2	TGTGCCAGCAGACGTCCGGGACTAGTGGGCACCGGGGAGCTGTTTTTT	CASRRPGLVGTGELFF
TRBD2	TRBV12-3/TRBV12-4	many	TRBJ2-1	TGTGCCAGCAGTTCGTACACTAGCGGGAGTTTTTACAATGAGCAGTTCTTC	CASSSYTSGSFYNEQFF
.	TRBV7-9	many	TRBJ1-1	TGTGCCAGCAGCTCGAAGGACTTAGACCAGATGAACACTGAAGCTTTCTTT	CASSSKDLDQMNTEAFF
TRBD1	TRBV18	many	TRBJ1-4	TGTGCCAGCTCACAACAGGGGCGCCGTTCCAAACTGTTTTTT	CASSQQGRRSKLFF
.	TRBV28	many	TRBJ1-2	TGTGCCAGCAGTCCCCTGGAGGGGCGCAAGGGGAATGGCTACACCTTC	CASSPLEGRKGNGYTF
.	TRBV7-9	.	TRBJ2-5	TGTGCCAGCAGCTCCCCCCCCCCGCTAGCGCCGTACCAAGAGACCCAGTACTTC	CASSSPPPLAPYQETQYF
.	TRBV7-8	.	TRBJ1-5	TGTGCCAGCACCGGGGACACCTCTTATCAGCCCCAGCATTTT	CASTGDTSYQPQHF
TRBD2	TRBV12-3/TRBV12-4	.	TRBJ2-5	TGTGCCAGCAGCCTGCTAGCGGGAGGGCTATTAGAGACCCAGTACTTC	CASSLLAGGLLETQYF
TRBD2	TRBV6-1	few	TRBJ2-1	TGTGCCAGCAGCGTAGCGGGAGTTGTCAATGAGCAGTTCTTC	CASSVAGVVNEQFF
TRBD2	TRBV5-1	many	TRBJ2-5	TGCGCCAGCCGGAGGGCGGGAGTTCGGCAGGAGACCCAGTACTTC	CASRRAGVRQETQYF
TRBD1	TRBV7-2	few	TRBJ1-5	TGTGCCAGCAGTCGGGACAGGCAGCAGCCCCAGCATTTT	CASSRDRQQPQHF
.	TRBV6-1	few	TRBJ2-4	TGTGCCAGCGGATCAGGGGCGGACATTCAGTACTTC	CASGSGADIQYF
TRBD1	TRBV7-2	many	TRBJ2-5	TGTGCCAGCAGCCGTCGGACAGGGGATCAAGAGACCCAGTACTTC	CASSRRTGDQETQYF
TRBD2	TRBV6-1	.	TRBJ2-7	TGTGCCAGCAGTGGGACTAGGTTCTCCGAGCAGTACTTC	CASSGTRFSEQYF
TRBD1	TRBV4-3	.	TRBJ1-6	TGCGCCAGCAGCCAAGGATCAGGGGGCTCCTATAATTCACCCCTCCACTTT	CASSQGSGGSYNSPLHF
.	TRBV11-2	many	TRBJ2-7	TGTGCCAGCAGCTTAGATCGGATCGAGCAGTACTTC	CASSLDRIEQYF
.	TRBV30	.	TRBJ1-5	TGTGCCTGGAGTGTACAGGGCCCCAATCAGCCCCAGCATTTT	CAWSVQGPNQPQHF
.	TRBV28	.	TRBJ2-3	TGTGCCAGCAGTTTGACCACAGGGTGGCCAGATACGCAGTATTTT	CASSLTTGWPDTQYF
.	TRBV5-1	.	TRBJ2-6	TGCGCCAGCAGCTTGGGGCCAGCGGGGGCCAACGTCCTGACTTTC	CASSLGPAGANVLTF
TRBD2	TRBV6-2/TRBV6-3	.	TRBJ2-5	TGTGCCAGCAGTTACTCCCCGGGACTAGTGGGAGAGACCCAGTACTTC	CASSYSPGLVGETQYF
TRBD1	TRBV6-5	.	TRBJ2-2	TGTGCCAGCAGTTACCCCGGACAGGGAGGTACCGGGGAGCTGTTTTTT	CASSYPGQGGTGELFF
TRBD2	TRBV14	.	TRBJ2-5	TGTGCCAGCAGCCAGGGCGGACTAGCGGGAGTCGGGGAGACCCAGTACTTC	CASSQGGLAGVGETQYF
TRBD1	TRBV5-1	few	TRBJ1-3	TGCGCCAGCAGCCCCCTCCGGGACAGGGGAGGAAACACCATATATTTT	CASSPLRDRGGNTIYF
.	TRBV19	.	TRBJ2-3	TGTGCCAGTAGTATAGGCAGGGGGGGGCCCACAGATACGCAGTATTTT	CASSIGRGGPTDTQYF